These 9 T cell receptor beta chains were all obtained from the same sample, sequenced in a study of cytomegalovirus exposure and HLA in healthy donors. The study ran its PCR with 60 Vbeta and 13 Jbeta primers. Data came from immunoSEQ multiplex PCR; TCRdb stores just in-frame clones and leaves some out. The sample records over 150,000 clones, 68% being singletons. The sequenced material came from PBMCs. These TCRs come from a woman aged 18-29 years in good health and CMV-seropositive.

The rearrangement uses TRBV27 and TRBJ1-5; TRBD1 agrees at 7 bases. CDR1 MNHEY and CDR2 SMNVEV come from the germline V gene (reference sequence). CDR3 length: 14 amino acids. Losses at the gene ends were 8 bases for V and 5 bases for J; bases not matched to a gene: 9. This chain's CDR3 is CASSKGARDQPQHF. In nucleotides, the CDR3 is TGTGCCAGCTCTAAGGGGGCGCGGGATCAGCCCCAGCATTTT.

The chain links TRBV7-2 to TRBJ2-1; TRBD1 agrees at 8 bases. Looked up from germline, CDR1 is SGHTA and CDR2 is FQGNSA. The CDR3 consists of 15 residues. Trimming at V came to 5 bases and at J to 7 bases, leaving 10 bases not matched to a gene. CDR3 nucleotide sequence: TGTGCCAGCAGCGGCAGGGGGCGAGGGGGGAATGAGCAGTTCTTC. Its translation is CASSGRGRGGNEQFF.

The DNA for the CDR3 is TGCGCCAGCAGCTTACCCGGGGGACAGGGGGCGAGTACGCAGTATTTT. It translates to CASSLPGGQGASTQYF. The chain uses TRBV5-1 and TRBJ2-3; TRBD1 matches at 12 bases. Per germline, CDR1 SGHRS and CDR2 YFSETQ. V was pared by 2 bases and J by 8 bases, with 9 bases of the junction left unmatched. This CDR3 has 16 amino acids.

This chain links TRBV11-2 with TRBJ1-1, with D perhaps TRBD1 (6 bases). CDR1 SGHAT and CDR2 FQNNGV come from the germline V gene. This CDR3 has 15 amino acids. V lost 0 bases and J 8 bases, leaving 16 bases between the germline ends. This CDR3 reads CASSLEGALKLEAFF. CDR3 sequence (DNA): TGTGCCAGCAGCTTAGAGGGGGCCCTAAAACTCGAAGCTTTCTTT.

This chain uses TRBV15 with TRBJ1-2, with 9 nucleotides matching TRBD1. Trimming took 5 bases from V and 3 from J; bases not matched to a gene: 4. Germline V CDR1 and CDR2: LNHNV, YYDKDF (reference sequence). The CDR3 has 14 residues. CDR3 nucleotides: TGTGCCACCAGCCGGGACAGGGTGTACTATGGCTACACCTTC. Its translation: CATSRDRVYYGYTF. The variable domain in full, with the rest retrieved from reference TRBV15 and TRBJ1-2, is DAMVIQNPRYQVTQFGKPVTLSCSQTLNHNVMYWYQQKSSQAPKLLFHYYDKDFNNEADTPDNFQSRRPNTSFCFLDIRSPGLGDTAMYLCATSRDRVYYGYTFGSGTRLTVV.

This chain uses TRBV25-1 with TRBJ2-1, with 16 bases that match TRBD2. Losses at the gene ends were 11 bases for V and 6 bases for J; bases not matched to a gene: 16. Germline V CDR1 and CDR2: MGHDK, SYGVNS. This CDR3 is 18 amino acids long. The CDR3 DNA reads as TGTGCCGGCCTGCCGGGACTAGCGGGGGGGCTCCGGGTCAATGAGCAGTTCTTC. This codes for CAGLPGLAGGLRVNEQFF.

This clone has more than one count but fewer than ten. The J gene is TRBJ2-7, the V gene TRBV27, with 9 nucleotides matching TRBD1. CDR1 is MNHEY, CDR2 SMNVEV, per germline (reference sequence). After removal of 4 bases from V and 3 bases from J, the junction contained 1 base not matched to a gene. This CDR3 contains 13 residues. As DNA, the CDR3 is TGTGCCAGCAGTTGGGACAGGGACTACGAGCAGTACTTC. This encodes CASSWDRDYEQYF.

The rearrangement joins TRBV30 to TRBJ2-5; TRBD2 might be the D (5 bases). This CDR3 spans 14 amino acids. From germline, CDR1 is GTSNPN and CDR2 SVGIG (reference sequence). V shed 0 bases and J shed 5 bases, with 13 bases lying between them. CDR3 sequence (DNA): TGTGCCTGGAGTGTAACCCGGGGTGGGGAGACCCAGTACTTC. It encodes CAWSVTRGGETQYF. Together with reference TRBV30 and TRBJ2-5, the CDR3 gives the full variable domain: SQTIHQWPATLVQPVGSPLSLECTVEGTSNPNLYWYRQAAGRGLQLLFYSVGIGQISSEVPQNLSASRPQDRQFILSSKKLLLSDSGFYLCAWSVTRGGETQYFGPGTRLLVL.

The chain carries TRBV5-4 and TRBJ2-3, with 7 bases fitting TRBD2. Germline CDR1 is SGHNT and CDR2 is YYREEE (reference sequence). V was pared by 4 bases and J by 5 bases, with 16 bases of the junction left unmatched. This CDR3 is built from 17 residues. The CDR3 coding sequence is TGTGCCAGCAGCCCCAGAAGGGGACTACTAACCTTAGATACGCAGTATTTT. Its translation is CASSPRRGLLTLDTQYF.